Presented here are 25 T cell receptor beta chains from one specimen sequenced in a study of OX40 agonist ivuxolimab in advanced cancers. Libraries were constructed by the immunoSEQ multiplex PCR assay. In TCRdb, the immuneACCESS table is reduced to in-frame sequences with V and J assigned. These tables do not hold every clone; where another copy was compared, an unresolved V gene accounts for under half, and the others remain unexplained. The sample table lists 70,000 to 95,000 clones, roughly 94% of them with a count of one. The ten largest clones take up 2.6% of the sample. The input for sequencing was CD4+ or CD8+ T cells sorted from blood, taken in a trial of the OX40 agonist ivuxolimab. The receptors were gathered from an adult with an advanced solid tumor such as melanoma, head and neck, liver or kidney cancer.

CDR3 amino acids: CASSRWDLTYEQYF. The CDR3 nucleotides read TGTGCCAGCAGTAGGTGGGACCTTACTTACGAGCAGTACTTC. This chain uses TRBV25-1 with TRBJ2-7, with D perhaps given as TRBD1 or TRBD2 (5 bases each). Trimming removed 5 bases from V and 4 bases from J, with 15 bases in between. This CDR3 is 14 amino acids long. Looked up from germline, CDR1 is MGHDK and CDR2 is SYGVNS.

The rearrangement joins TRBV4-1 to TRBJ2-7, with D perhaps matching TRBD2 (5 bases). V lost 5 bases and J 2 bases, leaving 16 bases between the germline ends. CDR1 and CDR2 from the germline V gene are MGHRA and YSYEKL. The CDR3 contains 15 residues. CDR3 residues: CASSSNKDWTYEQYF. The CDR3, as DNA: TGCGCCAGCAGCTCTAATAAGGACTGGACCTACGAGCAGTACTTC.

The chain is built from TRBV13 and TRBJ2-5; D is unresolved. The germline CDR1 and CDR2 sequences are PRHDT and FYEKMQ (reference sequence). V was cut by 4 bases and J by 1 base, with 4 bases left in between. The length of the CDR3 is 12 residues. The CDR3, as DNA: TGTGCCAGCAGCTCCTTCCAAGAGACCCAGTACTTC. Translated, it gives CASSSFQETQYF.

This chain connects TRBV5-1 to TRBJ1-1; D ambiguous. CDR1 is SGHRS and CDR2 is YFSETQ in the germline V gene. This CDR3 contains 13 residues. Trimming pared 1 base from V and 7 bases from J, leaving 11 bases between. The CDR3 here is CASSLSVGGEAFF. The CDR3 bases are TGCGCCAGCAGCTTGTCGGTGGGTGGTGAAGCTTTCTTT.

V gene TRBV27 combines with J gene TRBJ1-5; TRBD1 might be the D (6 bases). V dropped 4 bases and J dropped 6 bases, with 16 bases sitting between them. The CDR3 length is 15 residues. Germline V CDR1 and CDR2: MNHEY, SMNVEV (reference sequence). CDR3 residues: CASSSTGGGGQPQHF. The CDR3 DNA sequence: TGTGCCAGCAGTTCGACAGGAGGAGGGGGTCAGCCCCAGCATTTT.

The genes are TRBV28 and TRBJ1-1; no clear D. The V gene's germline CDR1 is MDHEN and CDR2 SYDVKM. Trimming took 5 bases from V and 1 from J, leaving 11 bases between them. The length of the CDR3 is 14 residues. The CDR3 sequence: CASSPQTSNTEAFF. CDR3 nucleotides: TGTGCCAGCAGTCCGCAGACCTCGAACACTGAAGCTTTCTTT.

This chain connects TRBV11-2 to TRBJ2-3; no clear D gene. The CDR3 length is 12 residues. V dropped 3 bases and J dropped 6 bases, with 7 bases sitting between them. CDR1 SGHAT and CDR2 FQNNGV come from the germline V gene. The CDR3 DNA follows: TGTGCCAGCAGCTTCGATGGGGATACGCAGTATTTT. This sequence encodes CASSFDGDTQYF. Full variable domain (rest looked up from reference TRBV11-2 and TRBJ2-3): EAGVAQSPRYKIIEKRQSVAFWCNPISGHATLYWYQQILGQGPKLLIQFQNNGVVDDSQLPKDRFSAERLKGVDSTLKIQPAKLEDSAVYLCASSFDGDTQYFGPGTRLTVL.

CDR3 sequence reads: CSVEDAISSYEQYF. Here the CDR3 DNA reads TGCAGCGTTGAAGATGCCATAAGCTCCTACGAGCAGTACTTC. The rearrangement uses TRBV29-1 and TRBJ2-7; D is ambiguous. This CDR3 spans 14 amino acids. CDR1 and CDR2 from the germline V gene are SQVTM and ANQGSEA. The V end was cut by 0 bases, the J end by 0 bases, with 9 bases between.

DNA of the CDR3: TGTGCCAGCAGTTATTCAGGGTACAGCAATCAGCCCCAGCATTTT. This gives the protein CASSYSGYSNQPQHF. The chain is built from TRBV6-5 and TRBJ1-5, with TRBD1 as a possible D gene (5 bases). The germline V and J ends were trimmed by 3 bases and 1 base, with 10 bases remaining between them. The CDR3 is 15 residues long. Per germline, CDR1 MNHEY and CDR2 SVGAGI.

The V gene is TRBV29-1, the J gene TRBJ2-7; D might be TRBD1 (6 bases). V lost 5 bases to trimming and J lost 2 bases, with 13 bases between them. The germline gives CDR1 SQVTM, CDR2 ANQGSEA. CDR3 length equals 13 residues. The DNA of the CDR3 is TGCAGCGTTAGGACAGAGAATACCTACGAGCAGTACTTC. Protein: CSVRTENTYEQYF.

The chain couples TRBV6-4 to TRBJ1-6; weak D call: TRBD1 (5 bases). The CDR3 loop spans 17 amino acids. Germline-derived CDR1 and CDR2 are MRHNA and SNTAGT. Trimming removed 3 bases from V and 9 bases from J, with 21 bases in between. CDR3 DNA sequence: TGTGCCAGCAGTGAGACGGGGGTCAGGTGGTTGGTTTCACCCCTCCACTTT. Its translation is CASSETGVRWLVSPLHF.

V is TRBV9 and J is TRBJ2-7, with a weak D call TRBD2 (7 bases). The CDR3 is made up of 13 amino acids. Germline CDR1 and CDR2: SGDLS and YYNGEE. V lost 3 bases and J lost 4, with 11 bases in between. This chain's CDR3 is CASSEGGTYEQYF. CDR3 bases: TGTGCCAGCAGCGAGGGGGGGACTTACGAGCAGTACTTC.

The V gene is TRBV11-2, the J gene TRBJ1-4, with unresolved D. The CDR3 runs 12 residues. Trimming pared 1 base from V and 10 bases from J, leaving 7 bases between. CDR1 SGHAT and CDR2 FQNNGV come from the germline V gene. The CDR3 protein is CASSLGDGKLFF. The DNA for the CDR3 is TGTGCCAGCAGCTTAGGGGATGGAAAACTGTTTTTT. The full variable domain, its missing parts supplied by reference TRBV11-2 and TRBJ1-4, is EAGVAQSPRYKIIEKRQSVAFWCNPISGHATLYWYQQILGQGPKLLIQFQNNGVVDDSQLPKDRFSAERLKGVDSTLKIQPAKLEDSAVYLCASSLGDGKLFFGSGTQLSVL.

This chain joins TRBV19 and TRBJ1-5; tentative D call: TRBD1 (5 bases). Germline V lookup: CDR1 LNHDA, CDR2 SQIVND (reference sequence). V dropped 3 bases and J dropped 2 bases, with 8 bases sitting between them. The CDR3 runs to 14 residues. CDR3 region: CASSMRDGNQPQHF. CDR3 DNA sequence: TGTGCCAGTAGTATGAGGGACGGCAATCAGCCCCAGCATTTT. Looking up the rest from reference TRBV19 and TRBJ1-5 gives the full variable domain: DGGITQSPKYLFRKEGQNVTLSCEQNLNHDAMYWYRQDPGQGLRLIYYSQIVNDFQKGDIAEGYSVSREKKESFPLTVTSAQKNPTAFYLCASSMRDGNQPQHFGDGTRLSIL.

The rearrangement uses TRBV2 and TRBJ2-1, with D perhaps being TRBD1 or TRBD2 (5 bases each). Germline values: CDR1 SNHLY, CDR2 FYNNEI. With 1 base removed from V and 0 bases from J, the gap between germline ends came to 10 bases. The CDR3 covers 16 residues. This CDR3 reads CASSEGDRSSYNEQFF. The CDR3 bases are TGTGCCAGCAGTGAAGGGGACCGAAGCTCCTACAATGAGCAGTTCTTC.

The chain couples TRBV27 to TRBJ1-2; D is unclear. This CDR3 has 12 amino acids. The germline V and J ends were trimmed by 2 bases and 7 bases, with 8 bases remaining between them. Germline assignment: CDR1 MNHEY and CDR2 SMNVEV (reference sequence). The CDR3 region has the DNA TGTGCCAGCAGTTTAGGTGGCGTTGGCTACACCTTC. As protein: CASSLGGVGYTF.

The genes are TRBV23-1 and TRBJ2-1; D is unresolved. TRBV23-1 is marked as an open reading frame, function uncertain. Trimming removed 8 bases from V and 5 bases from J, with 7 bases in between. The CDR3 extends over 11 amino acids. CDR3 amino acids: CASGRDNEQFF. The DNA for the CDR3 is TGCGCCAGCGGTAGGGACAATGAGCAGTTCTTC.

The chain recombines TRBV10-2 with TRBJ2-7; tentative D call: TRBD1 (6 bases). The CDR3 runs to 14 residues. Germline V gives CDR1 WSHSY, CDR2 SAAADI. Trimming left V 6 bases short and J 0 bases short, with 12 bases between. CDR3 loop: CASSPGTLSYEQYF. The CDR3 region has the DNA TGCGCCAGCAGCCCCGGGACACTCTCCTACGAGCAGTACTTC.

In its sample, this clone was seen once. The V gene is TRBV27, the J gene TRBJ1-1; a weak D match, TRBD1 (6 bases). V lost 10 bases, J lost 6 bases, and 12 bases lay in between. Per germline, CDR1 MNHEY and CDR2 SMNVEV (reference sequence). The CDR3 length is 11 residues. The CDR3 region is CATRGGPEAFF. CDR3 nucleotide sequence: TGTGCCACAAGGGGGGGGCCTGAAGCTTTCTTT.

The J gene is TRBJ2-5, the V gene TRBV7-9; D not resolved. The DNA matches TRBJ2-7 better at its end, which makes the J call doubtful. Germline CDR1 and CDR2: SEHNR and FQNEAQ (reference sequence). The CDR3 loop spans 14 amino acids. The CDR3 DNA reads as TGTGCCAGCAGCTTAAGGCCCCCTCCGAACGAGCAGTACTTC. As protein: CASSLRPPPNEQYF.

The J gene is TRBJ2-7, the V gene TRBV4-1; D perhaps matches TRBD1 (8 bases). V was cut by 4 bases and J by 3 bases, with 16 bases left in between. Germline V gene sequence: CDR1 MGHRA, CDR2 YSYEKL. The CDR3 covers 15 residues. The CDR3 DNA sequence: TGCGCCAGCAGCCCGGGGGGAACAGGGGGCTACGAGCAGTACTTC. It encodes CASSPGGTGGYEQYF.

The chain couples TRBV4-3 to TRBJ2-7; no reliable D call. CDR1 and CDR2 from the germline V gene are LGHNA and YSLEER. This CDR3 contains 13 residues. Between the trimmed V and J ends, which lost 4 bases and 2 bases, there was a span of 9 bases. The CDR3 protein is CASSPGVTYEQYF. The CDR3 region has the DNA TGCGCCAGCAGCCCTGGGGTGACCTACGAGCAGTACTTC.

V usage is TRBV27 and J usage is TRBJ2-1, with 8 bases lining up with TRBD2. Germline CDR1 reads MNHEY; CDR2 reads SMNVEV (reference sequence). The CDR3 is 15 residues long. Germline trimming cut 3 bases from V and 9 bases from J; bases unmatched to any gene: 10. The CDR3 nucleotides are TGTGCCAGCAGTTTGAGGTCGGGGGGGCCACTTGAGCAGTTCTTC. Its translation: CASSLRSGGPLEQFF.

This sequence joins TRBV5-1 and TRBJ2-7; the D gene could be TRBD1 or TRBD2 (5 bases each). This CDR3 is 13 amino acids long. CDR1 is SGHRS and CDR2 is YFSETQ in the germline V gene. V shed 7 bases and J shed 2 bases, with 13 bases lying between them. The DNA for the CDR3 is TGCGCCAGCGGACTCGACAGTGCCTACGAGCAGTACTTC. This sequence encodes CASGLDSAYEQYF.

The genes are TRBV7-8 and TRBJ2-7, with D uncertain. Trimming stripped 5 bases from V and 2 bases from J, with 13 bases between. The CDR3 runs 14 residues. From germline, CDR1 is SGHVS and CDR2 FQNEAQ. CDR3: CASSQYRGAYEQYF. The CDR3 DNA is TGTGCCAGCAGCCAGTATCGAGGAGCCTACGAGCAGTACTTC.